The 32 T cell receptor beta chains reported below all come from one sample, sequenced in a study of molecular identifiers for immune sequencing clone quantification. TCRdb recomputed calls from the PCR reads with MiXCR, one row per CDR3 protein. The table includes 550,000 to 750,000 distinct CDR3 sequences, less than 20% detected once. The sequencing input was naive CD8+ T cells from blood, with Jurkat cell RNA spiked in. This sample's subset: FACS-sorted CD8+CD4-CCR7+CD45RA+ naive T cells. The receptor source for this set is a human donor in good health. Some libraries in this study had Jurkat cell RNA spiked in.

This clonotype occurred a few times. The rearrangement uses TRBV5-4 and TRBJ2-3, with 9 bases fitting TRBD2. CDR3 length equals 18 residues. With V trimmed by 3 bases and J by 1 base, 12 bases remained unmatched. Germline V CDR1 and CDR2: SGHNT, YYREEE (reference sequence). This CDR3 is CASSWGLAGKTGTDTQYF. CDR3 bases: TGTGCCAGCAGCTGGGGACTAGCCGGAAAAACTGGCACAGATACGCAGTATTTT.

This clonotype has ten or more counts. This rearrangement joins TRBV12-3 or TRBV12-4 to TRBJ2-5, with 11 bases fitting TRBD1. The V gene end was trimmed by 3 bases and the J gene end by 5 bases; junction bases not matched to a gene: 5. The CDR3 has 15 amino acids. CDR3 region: CASSFRTGGLETQYF. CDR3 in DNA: TGTGCCAGCAGTTTTAGGACAGGGGGCTTGGAGACCCAGTACTTC.

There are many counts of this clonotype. The CDR3 nucleotides read TGTGCCAGTAGTATAGTCAAGAACACTGAAGCTTTCTTT. This codes for CASSIVKNTEAFF. The V call is TRBV19, the J call TRBJ1-1; D ambiguous. The CDR3 runs to 13 residues. Germline V gene lookup returns CDR1 LNHDA and CDR2 SQIVND (reference sequence). Trimming left V 1 base short and J 1 base short, with 4 bases between.

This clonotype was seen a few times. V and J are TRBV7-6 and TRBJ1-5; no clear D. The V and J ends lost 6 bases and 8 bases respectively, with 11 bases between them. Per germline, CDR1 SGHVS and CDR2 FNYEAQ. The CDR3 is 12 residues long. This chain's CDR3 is CASSLLREPQHF. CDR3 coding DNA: TGTGCCAGCAGTCTACTCAGAGAGCCCCAGCATTTT.

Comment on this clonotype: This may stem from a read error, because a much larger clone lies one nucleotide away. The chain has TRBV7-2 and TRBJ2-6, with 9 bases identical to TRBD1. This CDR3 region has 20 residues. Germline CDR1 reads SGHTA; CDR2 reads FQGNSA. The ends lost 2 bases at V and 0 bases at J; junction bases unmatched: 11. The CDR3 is CASSLIRGTGMFSGANVLTF. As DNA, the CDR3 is TGTGCCAGCAGCTTAATTCGTGGGACAGGGATGTTCTCTGGGGCCAACGTCCTGACTTTC.

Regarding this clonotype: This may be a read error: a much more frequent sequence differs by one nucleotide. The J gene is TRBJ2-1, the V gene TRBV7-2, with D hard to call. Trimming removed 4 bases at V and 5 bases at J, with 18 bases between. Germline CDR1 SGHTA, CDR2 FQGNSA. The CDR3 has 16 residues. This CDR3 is CASSSLPQAVHNEQFF. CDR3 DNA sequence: TGTGCCAGCAGCTCCCTCCCGCAGGCGGTCCACAATGAGCAGTTCTTC.

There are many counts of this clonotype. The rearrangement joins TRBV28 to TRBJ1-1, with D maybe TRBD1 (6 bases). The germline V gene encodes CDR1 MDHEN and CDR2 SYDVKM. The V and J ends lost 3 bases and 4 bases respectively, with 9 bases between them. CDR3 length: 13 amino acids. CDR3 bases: TGTGCCAGCAGTTTCAGAGGGGGCACTGAAGCTTTCTTT. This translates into CASSFRGGTEAFF.

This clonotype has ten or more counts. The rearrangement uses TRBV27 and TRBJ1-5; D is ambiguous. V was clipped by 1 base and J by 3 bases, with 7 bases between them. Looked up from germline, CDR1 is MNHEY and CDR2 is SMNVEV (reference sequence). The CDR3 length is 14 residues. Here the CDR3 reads CASSLLGNNQPQHF. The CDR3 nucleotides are TGTGCCAGCAGTTTATTAGGGAACAATCAGCCCCAGCATTTT.

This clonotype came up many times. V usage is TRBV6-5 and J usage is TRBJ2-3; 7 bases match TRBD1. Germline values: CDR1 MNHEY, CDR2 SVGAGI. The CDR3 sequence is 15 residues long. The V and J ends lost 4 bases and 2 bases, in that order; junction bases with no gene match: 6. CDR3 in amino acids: CASSLSDRFTDTQYF. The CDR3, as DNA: TGTGCCAGCAGTTTATCGGACAGGTTCACAGATACGCAGTATTTT.

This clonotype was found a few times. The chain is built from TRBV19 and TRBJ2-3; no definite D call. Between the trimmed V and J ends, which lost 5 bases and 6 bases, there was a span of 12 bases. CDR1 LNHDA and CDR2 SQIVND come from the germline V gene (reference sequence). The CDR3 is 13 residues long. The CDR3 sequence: CASSPPLEDTQYF. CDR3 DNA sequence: TGTGCCAGTAGTCCCCCACTGGAGGATACGCAGTATTTT.

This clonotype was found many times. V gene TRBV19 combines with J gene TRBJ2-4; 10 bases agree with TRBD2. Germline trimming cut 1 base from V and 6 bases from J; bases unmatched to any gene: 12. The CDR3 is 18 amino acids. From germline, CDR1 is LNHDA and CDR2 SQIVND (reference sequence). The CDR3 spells CASSIVAASGGSGNIQYF. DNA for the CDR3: TGTGCCAGTAGTATAGTTGCCGCTAGCGGGGGATCCGGAAACATTCAGTACTTC.

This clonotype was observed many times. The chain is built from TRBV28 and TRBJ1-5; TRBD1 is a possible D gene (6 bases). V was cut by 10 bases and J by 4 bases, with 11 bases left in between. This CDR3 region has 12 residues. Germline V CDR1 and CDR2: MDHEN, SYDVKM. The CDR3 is CATRQENQPQHF. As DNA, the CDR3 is TGTGCCACCAGACAGGAGAATCAGCCCCAGCATTTT.

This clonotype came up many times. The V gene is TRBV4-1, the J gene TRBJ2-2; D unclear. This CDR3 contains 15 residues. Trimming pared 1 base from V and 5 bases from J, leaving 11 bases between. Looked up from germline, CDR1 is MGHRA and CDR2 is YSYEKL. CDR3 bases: TGCGCCAGCAGCCAAGGGCCAGGTTGGACCGGGGAGCTGTTTTTT. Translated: CASSQGPGWTGELFF.

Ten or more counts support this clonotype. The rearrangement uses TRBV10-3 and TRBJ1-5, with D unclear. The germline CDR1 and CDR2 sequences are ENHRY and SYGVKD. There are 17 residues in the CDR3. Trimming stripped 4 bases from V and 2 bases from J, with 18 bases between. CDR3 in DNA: TGTGCCATCAGTGTGAGTGATAATAGGCTAGGCAATCAGCCCCAGCATTTT. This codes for CAISVSDNRLGNQPQHF.

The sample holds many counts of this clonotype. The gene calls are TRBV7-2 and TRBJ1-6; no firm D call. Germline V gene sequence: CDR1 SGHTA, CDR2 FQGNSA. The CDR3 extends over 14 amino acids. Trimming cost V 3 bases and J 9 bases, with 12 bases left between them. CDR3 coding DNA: TGTGCCAGCAGCTTCTTCACCCTAGGTTCACCCCTCCACTTT. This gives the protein CASSFFTLGSPLHF.

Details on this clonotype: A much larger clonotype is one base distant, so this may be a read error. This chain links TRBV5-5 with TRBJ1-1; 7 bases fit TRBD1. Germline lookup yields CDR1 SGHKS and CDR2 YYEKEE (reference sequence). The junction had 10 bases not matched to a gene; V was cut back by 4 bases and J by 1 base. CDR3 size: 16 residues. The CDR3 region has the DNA TGTGCCAGCAGCACATATACAGGGGCTCCGAACACTGAAGCTTTCTTT. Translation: CASSTYTGAPNTEAFF.

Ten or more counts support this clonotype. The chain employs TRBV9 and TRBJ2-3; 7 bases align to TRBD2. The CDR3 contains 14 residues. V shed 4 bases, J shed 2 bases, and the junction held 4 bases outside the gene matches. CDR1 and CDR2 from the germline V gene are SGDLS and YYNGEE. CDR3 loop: CASSRGDYTDTQYF. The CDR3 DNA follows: TGTGCCAGCAGCCGGGGGGACTACACAGATACGCAGTATTTT.

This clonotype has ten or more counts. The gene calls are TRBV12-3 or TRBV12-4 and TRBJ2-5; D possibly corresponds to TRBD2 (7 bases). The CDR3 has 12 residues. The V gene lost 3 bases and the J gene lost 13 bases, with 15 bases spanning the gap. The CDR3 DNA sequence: TGTGCCAGCAGTTTTTCCGGGGGGACACCGTACTTC. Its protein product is CASSFSGGTPYF.

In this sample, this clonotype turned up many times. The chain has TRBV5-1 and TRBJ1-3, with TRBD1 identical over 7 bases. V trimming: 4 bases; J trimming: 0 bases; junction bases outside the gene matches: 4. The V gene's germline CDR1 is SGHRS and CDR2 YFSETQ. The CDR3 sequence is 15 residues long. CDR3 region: CASSAPGGSGNTIYF. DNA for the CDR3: TGCGCCAGCAGCGCCCCAGGGGGCTCTGGAAACACCATATATTTT.

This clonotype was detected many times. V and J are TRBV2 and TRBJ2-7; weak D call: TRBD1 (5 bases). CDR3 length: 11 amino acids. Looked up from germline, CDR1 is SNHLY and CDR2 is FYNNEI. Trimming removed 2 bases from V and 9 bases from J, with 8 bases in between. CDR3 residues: CASSEQGWQYF. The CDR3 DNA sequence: TGTGCCAGCAGTGAACAGGGCTGGCAGTACTTC.

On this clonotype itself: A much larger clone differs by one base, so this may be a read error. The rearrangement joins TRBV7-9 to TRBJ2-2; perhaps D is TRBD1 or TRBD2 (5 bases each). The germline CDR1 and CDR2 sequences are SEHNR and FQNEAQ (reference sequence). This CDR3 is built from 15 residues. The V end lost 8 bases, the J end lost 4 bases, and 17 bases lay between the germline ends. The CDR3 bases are TGTGCCAGCGGCTCATTACGGGGCGGCACCGGGGAGCTGTTTTTT. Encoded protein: CASGSLRGGTGELFF. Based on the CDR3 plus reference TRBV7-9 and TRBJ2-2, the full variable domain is DTGVSQNPRHKITKRGQNVTFRCDPISEHNRLYWYRQTLGQGPEFLTYFQNEAQLEKSRLLSDRFSAERPKGSFSTLEIQRTEQGDSAMYLCASGSLRGGTGELFFGEGSRLTVL.

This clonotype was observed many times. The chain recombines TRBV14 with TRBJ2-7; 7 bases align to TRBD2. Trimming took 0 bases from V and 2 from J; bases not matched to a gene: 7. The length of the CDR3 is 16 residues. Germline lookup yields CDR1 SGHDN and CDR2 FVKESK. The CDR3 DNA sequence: TGTGCCAGCAGCCAAGACTCGCCTAGCGGTCCCTACGAGCAGTACTTC. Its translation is CASSQDSPSGPYEQYF.

The CDR3 here is CASRLNGRKDEQYF. CDR3 sequence (DNA): TGTGCAAGTCGCTTGAACGGGAGGAAGGACGAGCAGTACTTC. The J gene is TRBJ2-7, the V gene TRBV12-2; the table names TRBD2, a call not compared with the DNA. TRBV12-2 is recorded as a pseudogene. The CDR3 length is 14 residues.

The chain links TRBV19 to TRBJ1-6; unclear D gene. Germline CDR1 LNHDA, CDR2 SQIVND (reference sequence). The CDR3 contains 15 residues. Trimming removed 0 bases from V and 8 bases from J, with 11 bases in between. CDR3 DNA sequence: TGTGCCAGTAGTATAGACAGATATGGTGATTCACCCCTCCACTTT. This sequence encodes CASSIDRYGDSPLHF.

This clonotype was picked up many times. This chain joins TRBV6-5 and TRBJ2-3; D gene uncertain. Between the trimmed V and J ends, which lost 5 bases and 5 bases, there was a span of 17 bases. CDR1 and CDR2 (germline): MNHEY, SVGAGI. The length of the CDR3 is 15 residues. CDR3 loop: CASSVYPREIDTQYF. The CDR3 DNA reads TGTGCCAGCAGTGTCTACCCCCGAGAGATAGATACGCAGTATTTT.

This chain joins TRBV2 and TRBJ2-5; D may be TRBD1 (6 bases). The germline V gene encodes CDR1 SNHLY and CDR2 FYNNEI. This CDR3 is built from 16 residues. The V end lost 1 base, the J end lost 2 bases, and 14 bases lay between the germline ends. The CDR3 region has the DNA TGTGCCAGCAGTGAAGGGGTGAGACAGGTACAAGAGACCCAGTACTTC. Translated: CASSEGVRQVQETQYF.

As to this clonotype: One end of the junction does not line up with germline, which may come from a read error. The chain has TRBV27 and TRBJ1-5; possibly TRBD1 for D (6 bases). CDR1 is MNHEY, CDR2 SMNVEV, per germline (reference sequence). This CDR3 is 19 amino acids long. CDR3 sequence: CVSSLIGPYGGRSDQPQHF. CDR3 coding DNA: TGTGTCAGCAGTTTGATAGGTCCGTATGGGGGGCGCAGCGATCAGCCCCAGCATTTT.

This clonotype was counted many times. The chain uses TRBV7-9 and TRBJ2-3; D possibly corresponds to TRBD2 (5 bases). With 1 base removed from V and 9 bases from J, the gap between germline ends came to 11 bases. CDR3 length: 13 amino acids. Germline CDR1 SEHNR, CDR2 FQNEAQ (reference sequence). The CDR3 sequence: CASSLVGVPTQYF. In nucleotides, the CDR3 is TGTGCCAGCAGCTTAGTCGGGGTCCCCACGCAGTATTTT.

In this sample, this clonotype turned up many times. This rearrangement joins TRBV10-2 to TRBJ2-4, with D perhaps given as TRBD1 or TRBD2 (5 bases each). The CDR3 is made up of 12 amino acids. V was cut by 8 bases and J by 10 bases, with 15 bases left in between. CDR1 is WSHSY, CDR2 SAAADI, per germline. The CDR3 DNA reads TGCGCCAGCCGGGACCCCTTCAGGATTCAGTACTTC. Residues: CASRDPFRIQYF.

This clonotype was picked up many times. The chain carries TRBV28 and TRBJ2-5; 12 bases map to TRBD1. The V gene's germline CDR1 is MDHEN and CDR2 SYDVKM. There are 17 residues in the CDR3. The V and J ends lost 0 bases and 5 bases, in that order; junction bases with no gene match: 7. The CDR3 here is CASSLWERGQGAETQYF. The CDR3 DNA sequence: TGTGCCAGCAGTTTATGGGAGCGGGGACAGGGGGCTGAGACCCAGTACTTC.

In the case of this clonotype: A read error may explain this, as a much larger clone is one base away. The chain's CDR3 is CASSQGATTEALF. DNA of the CDR3: TGCGCCAGCAGCCAAGGGGCGACCACTGAAGCTCTCTTT. The chain employs TRBV4-1 and TRBJ1-1; D not resolved. Germline loops: CDR1 MGHRA, CDR2 YSYEKL. The CDR3 totals 13 residues.

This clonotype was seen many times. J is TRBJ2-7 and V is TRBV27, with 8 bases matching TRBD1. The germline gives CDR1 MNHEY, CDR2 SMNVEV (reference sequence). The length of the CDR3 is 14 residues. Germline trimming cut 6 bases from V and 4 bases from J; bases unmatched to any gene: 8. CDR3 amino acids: CASRSPGGWYEQYF. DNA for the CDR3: TGTGCCAGCAGGTCTCCAGGGGGCTGGTACGAGCAGTACTTC.